These 8 T cell receptor beta chains were all obtained from the same sample, sequenced in a study of blood T cells in healthy people across ages. Primers used in a second PCR of about 7 to 11 cycles were a sample-barcoded 5' primer and a J-beta primer mix. TCRdb re-analysed the 5' RACE reads in MiXCR, keeping a single row per CDR3 protein. Among 850,000 to 1,300,000 distinct CDR3 sequences listed, 35% to 50% were seen once. Sequencing used blood. All receptors come from a woman aged 55-69 years in good health.

The rearrangement uses TRBV12-3 or TRBV12-4 and TRBJ2-7; TRBD2 might be the D (5 bases). The J call may be mistaken, given a closer DNA end match to TRBJ2-5. The CDR3 sequence is 13 residues long. CDR3 sequence reads: CASSSSSPGTQYF. In DNA form, the CDR3 reads TGTGCCAGCAGCTCTAGCAGTCCTGGGACCCAGTACTTC.

Sample share makes this clonotype medium-sized (0.01 to 0.1%). The chain carries TRBV12-3 or TRBV12-4 and TRBJ1-4, with D maybe TRBD1 (5 bases). V lost 2 bases, J lost 2 bases, and 12 bases lay in between. The CDR3 runs 16 residues. The CDR3 nucleotides are TGTGCCAGCAGTTTATTCCTGGCAGGGACTAATGAAAAACTGTTTTTT. Its translation: CASSLFLAGTNEKLFF.

This rearrangement joins TRBV15 to TRBJ2-4, with D tentatively TRBD1 or TRBD2 (6 bases each). The DNA matches TRBJ2-7 better at its end, which makes the J call doubtful. CDR1 and CDR2 (germline): LNHNV, YYDKDF (reference sequence). CDR3 length equals 13 residues. The CDR3, as DNA: TGTGCCACCAGCGGGGGCGGGACCGACGAGCAGTACTTC. As protein: CATSGGGTDEQYF.

The chain joins TRBV5-1 to TRBJ2-3; D remains unclear. The V gene's germline CDR1 is SGHRS and CDR2 YFSETQ. Between the trimmed V and J ends, which lost 3 bases and 2 bases, there was a span of 16 bases. This CDR3 is built from 16 residues. The CDR3 DNA is TGCGCCAGCAGCTCCCCTAACCGTTCTTACACAGATACGCAGTATTTT. Amino acid sequence: CASSSPNRSYTDTQYF.

This chain links TRBV6-6 with TRBJ2-5; maybe TRBD2 (6 bases). The tail of the sequence fits TRBJ2-7 better, so the J call may be wrong. Germline V gives CDR1 MNHNY, CDR2 SVGAGI (reference sequence). The CDR3 loop spans 15 amino acids. The CDR3 is CASSSPPEGRYEQYF. CDR3 bases: TGTGCCAGCAGCAGCCCCCCGGAGGGGAGGTACGAGCAGTACTTC.

The V gene is TRBV4-1, the J gene TRBJ2-7; 8 bases fit TRBD1. The CDR3 has 15 residues. V lost 3 bases and J lost 7; bases outside the gene matches: 11. Germline V gene lookup returns CDR1 MGHRA and CDR2 YSYEKL. The CDR3 loop reads CASSQRTGTGLEQYF. The CDR3 nucleotides are TGCGCCAGCAGCCAGCGAACCGGGACAGGTTTGGAGCAGTACTTC.

This clonotype was counted only a few times. The chain couples TRBV20-1 to TRBJ2-1; D unresolved. Germline values: CDR1 DFQATT, CDR2 SNEGSKA (reference sequence). The V end was cut by 3 bases, the J end by 6 bases, with 18 bases between. The CDR3 extends over 15 amino acids. CDR3 in DNA: TGCAGTGCTAGGACATCTCTAGTCTTAATCAATGAGCAGTTCTTC. This gives the protein CSARTSLVLINEQFF.

The V gene is TRBV6-2 or TRBV6-3, the J gene TRBJ1-6; 7 bases agree with TRBD1. The CDR3 runs 14 residues. Germline CDR1 is MNHEY and CDR2 is SVGEGT. The V segment lost 7 bases and the J segment 9 bases; nucleotides outside the gene matches: 9. CDR3 nucleotide sequence: TGTGCCAGCACCCGACAGGGTTCGAGTTCACCCCTCCACTTT. It yields the protein CASTRQGSSSPLHF.